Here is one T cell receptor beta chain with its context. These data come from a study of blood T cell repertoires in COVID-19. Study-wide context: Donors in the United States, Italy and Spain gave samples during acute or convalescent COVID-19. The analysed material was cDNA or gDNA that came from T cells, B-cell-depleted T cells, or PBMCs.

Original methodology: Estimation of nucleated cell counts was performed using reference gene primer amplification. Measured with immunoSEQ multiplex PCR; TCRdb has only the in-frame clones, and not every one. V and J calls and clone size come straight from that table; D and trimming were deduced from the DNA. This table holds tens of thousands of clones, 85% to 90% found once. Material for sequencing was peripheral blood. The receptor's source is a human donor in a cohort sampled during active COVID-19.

CDR3 protein: CASSWDRGRGYGYTF. The CDR3 DNA follows: TGTGCCAGCAGCTGGGACAGGGGGCGGGGCTATGGCTACACCTTC. This chain connects TRBV5-4 to TRBJ1-2; 12 positions agree with TRBD1. The CDR3 length is 15 residues. V lost 3 bases to trimming and J lost 4 bases; unmatched junction nucleotides: 4. Per germline, CDR1 SGHNT and CDR2 YYREEE (reference sequence). Supplemented by reference TRBV5-4 and TRBJ1-2, the full variable domain reads ETGVTQSPTHLIKTRGQQVTLRCSSQSGHNTVSWYQQALGQGPQFIFQYYREEENGRGNFPPRFSGLQFPNYSSELNVNALELDDSALYLCASSWDRGRGYGYTFGSGTRLTVV.